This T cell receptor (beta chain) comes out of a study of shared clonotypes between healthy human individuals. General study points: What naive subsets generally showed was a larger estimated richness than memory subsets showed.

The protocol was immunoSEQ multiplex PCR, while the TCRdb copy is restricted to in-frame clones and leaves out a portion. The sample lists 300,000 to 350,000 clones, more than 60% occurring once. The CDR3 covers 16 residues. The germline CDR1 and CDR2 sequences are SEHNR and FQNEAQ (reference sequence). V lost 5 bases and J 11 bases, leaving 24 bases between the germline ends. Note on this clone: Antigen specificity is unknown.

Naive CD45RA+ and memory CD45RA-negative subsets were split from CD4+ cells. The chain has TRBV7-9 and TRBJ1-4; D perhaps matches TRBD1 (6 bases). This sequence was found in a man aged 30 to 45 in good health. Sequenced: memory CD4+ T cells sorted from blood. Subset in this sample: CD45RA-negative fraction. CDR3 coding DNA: TGTGCCAGCAGCCAAAGGGGACAAGGCAAACGGCCGAAACTGTTTTTT. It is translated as CASSQRGQGKRPKLFF.